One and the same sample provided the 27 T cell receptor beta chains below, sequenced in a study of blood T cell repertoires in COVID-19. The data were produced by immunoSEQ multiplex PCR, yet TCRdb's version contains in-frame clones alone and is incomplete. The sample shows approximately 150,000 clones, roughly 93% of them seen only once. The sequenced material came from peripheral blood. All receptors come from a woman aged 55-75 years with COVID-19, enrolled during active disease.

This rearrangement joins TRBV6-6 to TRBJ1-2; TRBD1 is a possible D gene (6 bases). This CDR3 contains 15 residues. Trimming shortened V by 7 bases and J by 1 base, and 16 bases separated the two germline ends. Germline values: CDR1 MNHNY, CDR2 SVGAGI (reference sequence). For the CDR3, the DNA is TGTGCCAGCAACGACGAGACAGGAGTTAACTATGGCTACACCTTC. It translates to CASNDETGVNYGYTF.

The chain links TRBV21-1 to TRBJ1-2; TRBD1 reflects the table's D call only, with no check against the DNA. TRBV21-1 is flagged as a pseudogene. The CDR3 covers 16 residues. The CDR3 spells CASSKAGTDYNYGYTF. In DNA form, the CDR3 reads TGTGCCAGCAGCAAGGCAGGGACAGATTATAACTATGGCTACACCTTC.

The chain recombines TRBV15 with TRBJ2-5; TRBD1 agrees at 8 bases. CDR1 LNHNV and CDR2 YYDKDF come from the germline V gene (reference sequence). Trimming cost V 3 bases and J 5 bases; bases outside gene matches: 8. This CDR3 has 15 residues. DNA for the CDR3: TGTGCCACCAGCAGCTTTTCTCAGGGGGCTGAGACCCAGTACTTC. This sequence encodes CATSSFSQGAETQYF. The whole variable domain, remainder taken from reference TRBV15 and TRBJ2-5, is DAMVIQNPRYQVTQFGKPVTLSCSQTLNHNVMYWYQQKSSQAPKLLFHYYDKDFNNEADTPDNFQSRRPNTSFCFLDIRSPGLGDTAMYLCATSSFSQGAETQYFGPGTRLLVL.

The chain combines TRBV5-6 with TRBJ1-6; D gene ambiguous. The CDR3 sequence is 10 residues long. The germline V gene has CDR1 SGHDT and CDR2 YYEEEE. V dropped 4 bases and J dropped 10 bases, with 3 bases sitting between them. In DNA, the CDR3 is TGTGCCAGCAGCCTATCACCCCTCCACTTT. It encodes CASSLSPLHF. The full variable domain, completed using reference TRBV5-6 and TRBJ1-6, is DAGVTQSPTHLIKTRGQQVTLRCSPKSGHDTVSWYQQALGQGPQFIFQYYEEEERQRGNFPDRFSGHQFPNYSSELNVNALLLGDSALYLCASSLSPLHFGNGTRLTVT.

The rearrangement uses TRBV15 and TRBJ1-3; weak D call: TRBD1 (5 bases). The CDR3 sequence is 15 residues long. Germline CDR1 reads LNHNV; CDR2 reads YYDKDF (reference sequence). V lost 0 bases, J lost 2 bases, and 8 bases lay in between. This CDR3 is CATSRDRVAGNTIYF. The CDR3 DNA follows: TGTGCCACCAGCAGAGACAGGGTAGCTGGAAACACCATATATTTT.

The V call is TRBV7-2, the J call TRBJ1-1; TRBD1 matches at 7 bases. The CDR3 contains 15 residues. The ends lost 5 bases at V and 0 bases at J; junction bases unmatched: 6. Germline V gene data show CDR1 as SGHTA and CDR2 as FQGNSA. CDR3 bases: TGTGCCAGCAGCCTTGACAGGGCGTTGAACACTGAAGCTTTCTTT. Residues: CASSLDRALNTEAFF.

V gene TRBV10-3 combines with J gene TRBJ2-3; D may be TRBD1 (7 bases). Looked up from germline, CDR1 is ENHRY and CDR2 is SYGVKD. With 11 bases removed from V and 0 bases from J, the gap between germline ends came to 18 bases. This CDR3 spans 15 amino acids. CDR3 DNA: TGTGCCTCCCTCAGGAGGGGACAGAGCACAGATACGCAGTATTTT. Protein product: CASLRRGQSTDTQYF.

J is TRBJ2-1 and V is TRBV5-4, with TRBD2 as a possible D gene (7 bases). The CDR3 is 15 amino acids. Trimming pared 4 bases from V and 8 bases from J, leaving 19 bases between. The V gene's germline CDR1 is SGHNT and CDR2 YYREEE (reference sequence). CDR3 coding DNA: TGTGCCAGCAGCGACGGGGGGCTCTTTGGTGATGAGCAGTTCTTC. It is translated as CASSDGGLFGDEQFF.

In DNA form, the CDR3 reads TGTGCCAGCAGCTTAACCGCGACAGGACACAGGGACTACACCTTC. It codes for CASSLTATGHRDYTF. This chain links TRBV7-3 with TRBJ1-2, with D possibly being TRBD1 (6 bases). CDR1 is SGHTA, CDR2 FQGTGA, per germline. The CDR3 sequence is 15 residues long. The V end was cut by 0 bases, the J end by 10 bases, with 18 bases between.

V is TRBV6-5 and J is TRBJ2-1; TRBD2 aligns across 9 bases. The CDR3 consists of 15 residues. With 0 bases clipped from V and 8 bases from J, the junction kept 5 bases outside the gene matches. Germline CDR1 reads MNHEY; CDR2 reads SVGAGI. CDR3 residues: CASSYSSGGSDEQFF. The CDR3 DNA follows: TGTGCCAGCAGTTACTCGAGCGGGGGGAGCGATGAGCAGTTCTTC.

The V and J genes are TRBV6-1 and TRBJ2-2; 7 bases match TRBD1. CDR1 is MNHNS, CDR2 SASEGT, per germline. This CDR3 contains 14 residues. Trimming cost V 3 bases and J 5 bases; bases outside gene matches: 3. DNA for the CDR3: TGTGCCAGCAGTGATGAGGGGGCGACCGGGGAGCTGTTTTTT. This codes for CASSDEGATGELFF.

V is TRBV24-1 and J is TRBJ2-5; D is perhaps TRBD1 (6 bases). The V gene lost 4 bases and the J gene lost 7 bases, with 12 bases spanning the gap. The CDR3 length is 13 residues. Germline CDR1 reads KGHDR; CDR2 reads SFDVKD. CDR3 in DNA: TGTGCCACCAGTGAGACAGGAATGGGGACCCAGTACTTC. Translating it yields CATSETGMGTQYF.

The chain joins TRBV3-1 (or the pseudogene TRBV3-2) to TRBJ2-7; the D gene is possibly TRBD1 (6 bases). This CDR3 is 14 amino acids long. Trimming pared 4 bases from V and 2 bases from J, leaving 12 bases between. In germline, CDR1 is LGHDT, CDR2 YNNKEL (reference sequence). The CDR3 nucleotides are TGTGCCAGCAGCCCCCGGGACAAAGCCTACGAGCAGTACTTC. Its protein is CASSPRDKAYEQYF.

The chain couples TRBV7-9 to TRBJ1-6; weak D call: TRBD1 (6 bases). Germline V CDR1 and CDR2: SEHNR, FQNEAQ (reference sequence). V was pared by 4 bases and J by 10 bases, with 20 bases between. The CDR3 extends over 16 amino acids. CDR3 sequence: CASSSARGRGGSPLHF. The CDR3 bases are TGTGCCAGCAGCTCCGCGAGGGGGAGGGGAGGATCACCCCTCCACTTT.

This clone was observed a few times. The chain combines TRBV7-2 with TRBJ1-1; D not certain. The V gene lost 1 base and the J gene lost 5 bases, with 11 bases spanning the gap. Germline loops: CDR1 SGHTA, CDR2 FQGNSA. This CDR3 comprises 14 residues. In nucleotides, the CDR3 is TGTGCCAGCAGCTTAGGAGGCCATGGGACTGAAGCTTTCTTT. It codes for CASSLGGHGTEAFF. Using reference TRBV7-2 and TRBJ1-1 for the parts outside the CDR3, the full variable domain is GAGVSQSPSNKVTEKGKDVELRCDPISGHTALYWYRQSLGQGLEFLIYFQGNSAPDKSGLPSDRFSAERTGGSVSTLTIQRTQQEDSAVYLCASSLGGHGTEAFFGQGTRLTVV.

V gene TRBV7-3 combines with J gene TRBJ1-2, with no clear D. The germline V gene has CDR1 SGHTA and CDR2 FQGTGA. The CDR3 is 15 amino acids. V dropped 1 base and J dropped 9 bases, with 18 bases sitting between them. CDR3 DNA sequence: TGTGCCAGCAGCTTAATGGGAGAAAGATCGGATCGCTACACCTTC. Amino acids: CASSLMGERSDRYTF.

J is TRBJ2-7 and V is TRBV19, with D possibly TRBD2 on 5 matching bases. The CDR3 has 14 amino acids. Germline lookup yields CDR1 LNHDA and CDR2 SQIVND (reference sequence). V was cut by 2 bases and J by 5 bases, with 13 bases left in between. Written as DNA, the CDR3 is TGTGCCAGTAGTATAAATTTCGGGGAGCACGAGCAGTACTTC. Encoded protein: CASSINFGEHEQYF. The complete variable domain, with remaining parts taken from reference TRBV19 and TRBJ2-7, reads DGGITQSPKYLFRKEGQNVTLSCEQNLNHDAMYWYRQDPGQGLRLIYYSQIVNDFQKGDIAEGYSVSREKKESFPLTVTSAQKNPTAFYLCASSINFGEHEQYFGPGTRLTVT.

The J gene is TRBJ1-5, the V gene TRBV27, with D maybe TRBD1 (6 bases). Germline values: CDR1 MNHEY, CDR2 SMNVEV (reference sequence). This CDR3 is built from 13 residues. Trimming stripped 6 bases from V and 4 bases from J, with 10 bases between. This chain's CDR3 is CASSWTVNQPQHF. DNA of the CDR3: TGTGCCAGCAGCTGGACAGTAAATCAGCCCCAGCATTTT.

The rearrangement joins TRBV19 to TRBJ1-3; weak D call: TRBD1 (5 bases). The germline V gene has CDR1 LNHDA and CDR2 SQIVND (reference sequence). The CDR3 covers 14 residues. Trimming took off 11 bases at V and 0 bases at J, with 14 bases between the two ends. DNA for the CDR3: TGTGCCGCGGGGCAGCTAAGCTCTGGAAACACCATATATTTT. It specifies CAAGQLSSGNTIYF.

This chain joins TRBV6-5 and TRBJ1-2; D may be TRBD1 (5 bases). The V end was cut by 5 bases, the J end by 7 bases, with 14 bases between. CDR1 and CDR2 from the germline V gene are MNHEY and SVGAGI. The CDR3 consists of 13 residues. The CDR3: CASSPYDGGGYTF. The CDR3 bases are TGTGCCAGCAGTCCTTACGACGGGGGTGGCTACACCTTC.

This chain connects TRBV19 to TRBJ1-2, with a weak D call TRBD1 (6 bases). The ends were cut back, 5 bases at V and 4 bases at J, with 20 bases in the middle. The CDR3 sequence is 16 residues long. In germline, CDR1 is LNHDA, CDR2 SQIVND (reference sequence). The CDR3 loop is CASSVQSRGSSYGYTF. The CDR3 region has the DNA TGTGCCAGTAGTGTCCAATCCAGGGGATCAAGCTATGGCTACACCTTC.

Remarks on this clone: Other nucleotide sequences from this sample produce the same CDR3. The CDR3 protein is CASSISHYSNQPQHF. The CDR3 coding sequence is TGTGCCAGTAGTATAAGCCATTATAGCAATCAGCCCCAGCATTTT. This chain links TRBV19 with TRBJ1-5; D unresolved. CDR1 LNHDA and CDR2 SQIVND come from the germline V gene (reference sequence). The CDR3 runs 15 residues. The V end was cut by 2 bases, the J end by 0 bases, with 8 bases between. Based on the CDR3 plus reference TRBV19 and TRBJ1-5, the full variable domain is DGGITQSPKYLFRKEGQNVTLSCEQNLNHDAMYWYRQDPGQGLRLIYYSQIVNDFQKGDIAEGYSVSREKKESFPLTVTSAQKNPTAFYLCASSISHYSNQPQHFGDGTRLSIL.

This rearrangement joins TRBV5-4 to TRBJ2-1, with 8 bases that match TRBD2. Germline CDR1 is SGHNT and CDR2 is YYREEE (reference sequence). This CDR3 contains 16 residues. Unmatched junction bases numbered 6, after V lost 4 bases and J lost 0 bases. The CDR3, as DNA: TGTGCCAGCAGCAAGGGAAGCGGGAGCTCCTACAATGAGCAGTTCTTC. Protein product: CASSKGSGSSYNEQFF. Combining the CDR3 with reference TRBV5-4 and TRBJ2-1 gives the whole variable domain ETGVTQSPTHLIKTRGQQVTLRCSSQSGHNTVSWYQQALGQGPQFIFQYYREEENGRGNFPPRFSGLQFPNYSSELNVNALELDDSALYLCASSKGSGSSYNEQFFGPGTRLTVL.

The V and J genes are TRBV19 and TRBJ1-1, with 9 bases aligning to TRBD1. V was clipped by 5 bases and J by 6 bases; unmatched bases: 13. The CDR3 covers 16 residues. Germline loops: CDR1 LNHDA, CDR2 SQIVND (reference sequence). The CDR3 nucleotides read TGTGCCAGTAGTTGGGGACAGGGAGCGGGAGGAGCTGAAGCTTTCTTT. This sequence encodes CASSWGQGAGGAEAFF.

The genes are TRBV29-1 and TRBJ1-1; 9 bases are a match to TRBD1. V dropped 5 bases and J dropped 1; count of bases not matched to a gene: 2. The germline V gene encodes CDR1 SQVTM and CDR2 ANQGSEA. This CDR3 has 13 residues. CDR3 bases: TGCAGCGTTTCGACAGGGGGGAACACTGAAGCTTTCTTT. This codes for CSVSTGGNTEAFF.

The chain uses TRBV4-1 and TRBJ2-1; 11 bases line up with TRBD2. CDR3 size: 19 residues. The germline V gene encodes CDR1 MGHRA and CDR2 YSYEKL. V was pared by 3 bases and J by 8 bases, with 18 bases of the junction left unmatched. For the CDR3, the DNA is TGCGCCAGCAGCCAGTTAGCTAACGGCCTAGCGGGGGGCGGGTATGAGCAGTTCTTC. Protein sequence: CASSQLANGLAGGGYEQFF.

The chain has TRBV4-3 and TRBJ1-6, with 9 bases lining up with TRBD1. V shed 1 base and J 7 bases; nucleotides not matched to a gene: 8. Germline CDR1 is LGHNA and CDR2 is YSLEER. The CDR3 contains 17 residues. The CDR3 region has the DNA TGCGCCAGCAGCCAAGGCCCCCTGACAGGGGGGAATTCACCCCTCCACTTT. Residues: CASSQGPLTGGNSPLHF.